Listed below are T cell receptor beta chains from one sample, sequenced in a study of cytomegalovirus exposure and HLA in healthy donors. Data came from immunoSEQ multiplex PCR; TCRdb stores just in-frame clones and leaves some out. This sample's table has approximately 110,000 clones. Sequencing was carried out using PBMCs. These receptors were collected from a man aged 50 or older in good health and CMV-seronegative. The CDR3 runs from the conserved cysteine through the conserved F or W. Fields, in order: J gene, V gene, D gene, CDR3 protein, CDR3 DNA. The D gene is left open where the match is weak.

TRBJ2-5 TRBV7-2 TRBD2 CASSPPGLPQETQYF TGTGCCAGCAGCCCTCCGGGACTACCTCAAGAGACCCAGTACTTC
TRBJ1-2 TRBV5-4 TRBD1 CASSPRTGGHYGYTF TGTGCCAGCAGCCCACGGACAGGGGGCCACTATGGCTACACCTTC
TRBJ1-1 TRBV6-6 . CASRTPLEAHTEAFF TGTGCCAGCAGGACCCCTTTGGAGGCCCACACTGAAGCTTTCTTT
TRBJ1-4 TRBV30 . CAWTAPGGEKLFF TGTGCCTGGACTGCACCCGGGGGGGAAAAACTGTTTTTT
TRBJ1-6 TRBV10-2 . CASGPNSPLHF TGCGCCAGCGGCCCCAATTCACCCCTCCACTTT
TRBJ2-2 TRBV12-5 . CASGLGGNSENTGELFF TGTGCTAGTGGTTTGGGTGGTAATAGCGAGAACACCGGGGAGCTGTTTTTT
TRBJ1-1 TRBV5-1 . CASSLQNMNTEAFF TGCGCCAGCAGCTTGCAGAACATGAACACTGAAGCTTTCTTT
TRBJ2-1 TRBV4-1 . CASSQVAWSEQFF TGCGCCAGCAGCCAAGTGGCGTGGAGTGAGCAGTTCTTC
TRBJ2-5 TRBV9 . CASSVSGSQETQYF TGTGCCAGCAGCGTATCCGGGAGTCAAGAGACCCAGTACTTC
TRBJ1-6 TRBV7-2 . CASSLGVSYNSPLHF TGTGCCAGCAGCTTAGGTGTTAGTTATAATTCACCCCTCCACTTT
TRBJ1-1 TRBV19 . CASNRALTTGHTEAFF TGTGCCAGTAACAGGGCCCTAACGACGGGGCACACTGAAGCTTTCTTT
TRBJ1-2 TRBV4-3 . CASSPHGDGSRSYTF TGCGCCAGCAGCCCTCACGGGGATGGCAGTCGGAGCTACACCTTC
TRBJ2-7 TRBV18 . CASSPTGTIYEQYF TGTGCCAGCTCACCTACCGGGACAATCTACGAGCAGTACTTC
TRBJ1-6 TRBV9 . CASSGPPGTGGNSPLHF TGTGCCAGCAGCGGACCCCCGGGTACAGGTGGGAATTCACCCCTCCACTTT
TRBJ2-5 TRBV6-6 TRBD1 CASSRDRGYQETQYF TGTGCCAGCAGCAGGGACAGGGGTTACCAAGAGACCCAGTACTTC
TRBJ2-1 TRBV13 . CASSPVGHQYNEQFF TGTGCCAGCAGCCCAGTCGGACATCAGTACAATGAGCAGTTCTTC
TRBJ2-5 TRBV7-2 TRBD2 CASSPQGLAGLRVETQYF TGTGCCAGCAGCCCTCAGGGGCTAGCGGGACTCAGGGTGGAGACCCAGTACTTC
TRBJ2-1 TRBV7-2 . CASSFSGNYNEQFF TGTGCCAGCAGCTTCTCCGGGAACTACAATGAGCAGTTCTTC
TRBJ1-2 TRBV5-4 . CASSPPPGGGVYGYTF TGTGCCAGCAGCCCCCCCCCGGGGGGTGGGGTCTATGGCTACACCTTC
TRBJ2-7 TRBV19 TRBD1 CASSPGSGTGKEQYF TGTGCCAGTAGTCCCGGGTCCGGGACAGGGAAAGAGCAGTACTTC
TRBJ2-7 TRBV29-1 . CSVEFRDEQYF TGCAGCGTTGAATTCAGGGACGAGCAGTACTTC
TRBJ1-4 TRBV4-3 . CASSRGFGQKYEKLFF TGCGCCAGCAGCCGAGGTTTCGGACAGAAATATGAAAAACTGTTTTTT
TRBJ2-1 TRBV18 TRBD2 CASSPPIGREGGNEQFF TGTGCCAGCTCCCCCCCCATCGGGCGGGAGGGCGGGAATGAGCAGTTCTTC
TRBJ2-7 TRBV11-2 . CATRRSSTYEQYF TGTGCGACGCGGCGGTCCTCAACCTACGAGCAGTACTTC
TRBJ2-7 TRBV2 TRBD1 CASSEDRSSYEQYF TGTGCCAGCAGTGAGGACAGGAGCTCCTACGAGCAGTACTTC
TRBJ2-3 TRBV4-2 TRBD2 CASSREGLAAFTDTQYF TGTGCCAGCAGCCGAGAGGGACTAGCTGCATTCACAGATACGCAGTATTTT
TRBJ1-1 TRBV5-4 . CASSSSWALGAFF TGTGCCAGCAGCTCTTCATGGGCCTTGGGAGCTTTCTTT
TRBJ1-4 TRBV4-1 . CASSQGQVNEKLFF TGCGCCAGCAGCCAAGGACAGGTTAATGAAAAACTGTTTTTT
TRBJ1-1 TRBV18 TRBD1 CASSPRRTGGAGTEAFF TGTGCCAGCTCACCGAGGCGTACAGGGGGCGCCGGCACTGAAGCTTTCTTT
TRBJ1-4 TRBV7-2 TRBD1 CASSLTPPGTGNEKLFF TGTGCCAGCAGCCTCACCCCGCCCGGGACAGGAAATGAAAAACTGTTTTTT
TRBJ2-1 TRBV19 TRBD2 CASSPLRGGSYNEQFF TGTGCCAGTAGTCCCCTCCGGGGGGGATCCTACAATGAGCAGTTCTTC
TRBJ1-2 TRBV18 TRBD1 CASSPRTGWDYGYTF TGTGCCAGCTCGCCCCGGACAGGTTGGGACTATGGCTACACCTTC
TRBJ1-5 TRBV7-3 . CASSPDGGSNQPQHF TGTGCCAGCAGCCCGGATGGGGGGAGCAATCAGCCCCAGCATTTT